The 23 T cell receptor beta chains presented below share a single source sample, sequenced in a study of breast tumors, draining lymph nodes, adjacent tissues. TCRdb itself ran the multiplex PCR reads through MiXCR, one entry per CDR3 protein. The sample records under 150,000 distinct CDR3 sequences, around 22% being singletons. Axillary draining lymph nodes of breast cancer patients supplied the node samples. The source material was axillary lymph node tissue. These receptors came from a female donor with breast cancer. Some clones in this sample may be carry-over from other donors' samples.

This clonotype occurred many times. The rearrangement uses TRBV6-5 and TRBJ2-5, with TRBD2 as a possible D gene (5 bases). The CDR3 spans 15 residues. Trimming shortened V by 2 bases and J by 6 bases, and 16 bases separated the two germline ends. Germline V CDR1 and CDR2: MNHEY, SVGAGI. This CDR3 is CASSYRSSSGKTQYF. The CDR3 DNA sequence: TGTGCCAGCAGTTACAGGTCCTCCTCCGGGAAGACCCAGTACTTC.

The table lists this clonotype with many counts. The CDR3 is CASSPQSQGRHEQFF. In DNA form, the CDR3 reads TGTGCCAGCAGCCCGCAGTCACAGGGGAGGCATGAGCAGTTCTTC. V and J are TRBV11-3 and TRBJ2-1; possible D gene TRBD1, 7 bases. Per the germline V gene, CDR1 is SGHNT and CDR2 is YENEEA. The CDR3 runs to 15 residues. The V end lost 5 bases, the J end lost 8 bases, and 19 bases lay between the germline ends.

This clonotype has ten or more counts. V gene TRBV10-3 combines with J gene TRBJ2-7, with TRBD1 identical over 7 bases. The J segment lost 0 bases and the V segment lost 6 bases, leaving 8 bases of the junction unmatched. The CDR3 is 15 residues long. CDR1 is ENHRY, CDR2 SYGVKD, per germline. The DNA for the CDR3 is TGTGCCATCAGGTCGGACAGGAGGAGCTCCTACGAGCAGTACTTC. It specifies CAIRSDRRSSYEQYF.

At least ten counts were recorded for this clonotype. V usage is TRBV9 and J usage is TRBJ2-5; the match to TRBD2 covers 9 bases. Germline assignment: CDR1 SGDLS and CDR2 YYNGEE. There are 14 residues in the CDR3. Germline trimming cut 4 bases from V and 5 bases from J; bases unmatched to any gene: 6. The CDR3, as DNA: TGTGCCAGCAGCCCAAGCGGGGGGCGGGAGACCCAGTACTTC. Translating gives CASSPSGGRETQYF.

Of note for this clonotype: This may be a read error: a much more frequent sequence differs by one nucleotide. The chain recombines TRBV11-3 with TRBJ2-1; TRBD2 aligns across 9 bases. Germline-derived CDR1 and CDR2 are SGHNT and YENEEA. The CDR3 loop spans 16 amino acids. Here the CDR3 reads CASRKEGGRAGSEQLF. The CDR3 DNA follows: TGTGCCAGCAGAAAAGAAGGCGGGAGGGCCGGAAGTGAGCAGCTCTTC.

This clonotype was seen more than once but under ten times. J is TRBJ1-4 and V is TRBV27; D gene ambiguous. This CDR3 is built from 14 residues. Germline-derived CDR1 and CDR2 are MNHEY and SMNVEV (reference sequence). Trimming shortened V by 3 bases and J by 0 bases, and 5 bases separated the two germline ends. The CDR3 DNA is TGTGCCAGCAGTTTGGAAGCAACTAATGAAAAACTGTTTTTT. As protein: CASSLEATNEKLFF.

This clonotype was picked up many times. The chain joins TRBV7-9 to TRBJ2-1; no reliable D call. This CDR3 region has 14 residues. With 2 bases removed from V and 6 bases from J, the gap between germline ends came to 11 bases. Germline V lookup: CDR1 SEHNR, CDR2 FQNEAQ (reference sequence). CDR3 DNA sequence: TGTGCCAGCAGCTTAAATTTCGGCGGCAATGAGCAGTTCTTC. Translating gives CASSLNFGGNEQFF.

This clonotype was observed at least ten times. The CDR3 protein is CASSVTSGRNRNEQFF. CDR3 DNA: TGTGCCAGCAGTGTGACTAGCGGGAGAAATAGGAATGAGCAGTTCTTC. V is TRBV27 and J is TRBJ2-1; 12 bases line up with TRBD2. Germline values: CDR1 MNHEY, CDR2 SMNVEV (reference sequence). The CDR3 length is 16 residues. The ends lost 5 bases at V and 7 bases at J; junction bases unmatched: 9.

At least ten counts were recorded for this clonotype. The rearrangement links TRBV19 to TRBJ2-7; weak D call: TRBD2 (5 bases). V lost 3 bases, J lost 0 bases, and 9 bases lay in between. In germline, CDR1 is LNHDA, CDR2 SQIVND (reference sequence). The length of the CDR3 is 14 residues. The CDR3 DNA is TGTGCCAGTAGTATCTCGGGAAGCTCCTACGAGCAGTACTTC. As protein: CASSISGSSYEQYF.

In the case of this clonotype: It is unclear where the CDR3 begins or ends on the DNA, so no DNA is shown, and the CDR3 is as TCRdb lists it. The rearrangement joins TRBV7-5 to TRBJ2-7; the DNA was not used to check the table's D call, TRBD1. TRBV7-5 is labeled a pseudogene. The CDR3 is 21 amino acids long, termini counted. The CDR3 sequence: CISVPEAPPLGGAAVPYEQYF.

This clonotype was found many times. The chain links TRBV6-6 to TRBJ2-1; D tentatively fits TRBD1 or TRBD2 (5 bases each). The CDR3 contains 12 residues. Between the trimmed V and J ends, which lost 5 bases and 8 bases, there was a span of 10 bases. In germline, CDR1 is MNHNY, CDR2 SVGAGI (reference sequence). The chain's CDR3 is CASSPRGYEQFF. CDR3 DNA: TGTGCCAGCAGTCCTCGGGGCTATGAGCAGTTCTTC.

This clonotype was observed at least ten times. The chain employs TRBV20-1 and TRBJ2-1; 12 bases match TRBD2. V lost 0 bases, J lost 12 bases, and 12 bases stayed unmatched. Germline assignment: CDR1 DFQATT and CDR2 SNEGSKA (reference sequence). This CDR3 region has 16 residues. The CDR3 protein is CSARDIRTSGAKGQFF. In nucleotides, the CDR3 is TGCAGTGCTAGAGATATACGGACTAGCGGGGCGAAGGGGCAGTTCTTC.

This clonotype rates as medium-sized (0.01 to 0.1%). The rearrangement uses TRBV5-1 and TRBJ2-1; 8 bases agree with TRBD1. Per the germline V gene, CDR1 is SGHRS and CDR2 is YFSETQ. J gave up 10 bases and V 4 bases, and 7 bases lay outside the gene matches. The length of the CDR3 is 13 residues. The CDR3, as DNA: TGCGCCAGCAGCCTGACAGGGGCTAGGGAGCAGTTCTTC. It codes for CASSLTGAREQFF.

Many counts were recorded for this clonotype. The chain combines TRBV9 with TRBJ2-2, with 7 bases that match TRBD2. The CDR3 length is 14 residues. CDR1 is SGDLS and CDR2 is YYNGEE in the germline V gene. The ends lost 0 bases at V and 6 bases at J; junction bases unmatched: 2. The CDR3 protein is CASSVGAGAGELFF. In DNA, the CDR3 is TGTGCCAGCAGCGTAGGGGCGGGAGCCGGGGAGCTGTTTTTT.

In this sample, this clonotype turned up many times. The rearrangement links TRBV6-6 to TRBJ2-1, with TRBD1 identical over 7 bases. The CDR3 spans 13 residues. Trimming took 5 bases from V and 5 from J; bases not matched to a gene: 3. CDR1 MNHNY and CDR2 SVGAGI come from the germline V gene (reference sequence). CDR3 amino acids: CASSTGVDNEQFF. The CDR3 DNA reads as TGTGCCAGCAGTACAGGGGTCGACAATGAGCAGTTCTTC.

Remarks on this clonotype: This may arise from a read error, as a much more abundant clone is one base away. The rearrangement uses TRBV10-2 and TRBJ1-2; D not certain. This CDR3 spans 15 amino acids. V lost 2 bases and J lost 4, with 14 bases in between. The V gene's germline CDR1 is WSHSY and CDR2 SAAADI. As DNA, the CDR3 is TGCGCCAGCAGTGAGCCGTCTGGAGCTAGCTATGGCTACACCTTC. The encoded protein is CASSEPSGASYGYTF.

This clonotype occurred many times. V usage is TRBV6-1 and J usage is TRBJ1-5, with D unresolved. The V end lost 8 bases, the J end lost 2 bases, and 13 bases lay between the germline ends. The CDR3 loop spans 14 amino acids. Germline V gene data show CDR1 as MNHNS and CDR2 as SASEGT. CDR3 amino acids: CASGFGTGNQPQHF. In DNA, the CDR3 is TGTGCCAGCGGCTTTGGCACAGGCAATCAGCCCCAGCATTTT.

There are many counts of this clonotype. V gene TRBV7-8 combines with J gene TRBJ2-7; 13 nucleotides match TRBD2. This CDR3 has 14 amino acids. J gave up 7 bases and V 5 bases, and 5 bases lay outside the gene matches. Germline loops: CDR1 SGHVS, CDR2 FQNEAQ. The CDR3 nucleotides are TGTGCCAGCAGCCAGGGACTAGCGGGATGGGAGCAGTACTTC. It yields the protein CASSQGLAGWEQYF.

This clonotype has a count of ten or more. The rearrangement uses TRBV20-1 and TRBJ2-3, with TRBD2 matching 10 bases. V trimming: 6 bases; J trimming: 3 bases; junction bases outside the gene matches: 12. This CDR3 has 16 residues. CDR1 is DFQATT and CDR2 is SNEGSKA in the germline V gene (reference sequence). The CDR3 DNA sequence: TGCAGTGCCGTAATGGCTAGCGGGAGTGGAACAGATACGCAGTATTTT. Translating gives CSAVMASGSGTDTQYF.

The table lists this clonotype with many counts. The CDR3 DNA follows: TGTGCCAGCGACCGGGGGGGAGGTGGGGGCAATGAGCAGTTCTTC. Translating it yields CASDRGGGGGNEQFF. V and J are TRBV6-1 and TRBJ2-1, with TRBD2 identical over 8 bases. With 8 bases clipped from V and 6 bases from J, the junction kept 12 bases outside the gene matches. CDR3 length: 15 amino acids. Germline V gene data show CDR1 as MNHNS and CDR2 as SASEGT.

Concerning this clonotype: A much bigger clone sits one base away, suggesting this may be a read error. The chain employs TRBV12-3 or TRBV12-4 and TRBJ1-4, with no clear D. This CDR3 region has 14 residues. The CDR3 bases are TGTGCCAGCAGTAAACGGAGAATGCCCGAAAAACTGTCTTTT. This gives the protein CASSKRRMPEKLSF.

Regarding this clonotype: A much larger clone differs from this one at a single base, so this may be a read error. The V gene is TRBV29-1, the J gene TRBJ2-1; 7 bases agree with TRBD2. This CDR3 contains 15 residues. Germline lookup yields CDR1 SQVTM and CDR2 ANQGSEA. CDR3 amino acids: CSARFGGGTYDEQFF. The CDR3 DNA reads TGCAGCGCCAGATTTGGGGGAGGGACCTACGATGAGCAGTTCTTC.

This sequence joins TRBV3-1 and TRBJ2-2, with D perhaps matching TRBD1 or TRBD2 (5 bases each). V gave up 1 base and J gave up 6 bases, with 21 bases separating them. CDR3 size: 18 residues. Germline CDR1 and CDR2: LGHDT and YNNKEL (reference sequence). For the CDR3, the DNA is TGTGCCAGCAGCCAAGGTTCCAAGGCCCGGGGACGGTCCGGGGAGCTGTTTTTT. Its translation: CASSQGSKARGRSGELFF.